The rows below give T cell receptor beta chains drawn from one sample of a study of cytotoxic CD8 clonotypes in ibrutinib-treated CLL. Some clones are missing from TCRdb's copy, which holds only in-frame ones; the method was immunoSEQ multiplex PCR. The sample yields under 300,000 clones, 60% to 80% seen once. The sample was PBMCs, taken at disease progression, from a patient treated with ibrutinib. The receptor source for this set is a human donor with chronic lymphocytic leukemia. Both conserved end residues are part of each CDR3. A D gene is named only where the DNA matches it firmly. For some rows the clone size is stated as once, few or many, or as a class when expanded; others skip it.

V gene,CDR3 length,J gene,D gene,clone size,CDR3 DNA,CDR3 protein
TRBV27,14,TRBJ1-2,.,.,TGTGCCAGCAGTTTATCTGGGGGCGGCTATGGCTACACCTTC,CASSLSGGGYGYTF
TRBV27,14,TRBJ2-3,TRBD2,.,TGTGCCAGCGCACCGGGACTAGTCGGTTACACGCAGTATTTT,CASAPGLVGYTQYF
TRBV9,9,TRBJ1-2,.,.,TGTGCCAGCAGCACCGGCTACACCTTC,CASSTGYTF
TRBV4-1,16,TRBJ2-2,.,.,TGCGCCAGCAGCCAATGGGTAGCCGCGAACACCGGGGAGCTGTTTTTT,CASSQWVAANTGELFF
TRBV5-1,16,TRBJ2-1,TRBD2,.,TGCGCCAGCAGCCTCGGACTAGCGGGAGGGCTACGTGAGCAGTTCTTC,CASSLGLAGGLREQFF
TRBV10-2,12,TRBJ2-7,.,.,TGCGCCAGCAGTACATATACCTACGAGCAGTACTTC,CASSTYTYEQYF
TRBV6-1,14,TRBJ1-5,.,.,TGTGCCAGCAGCCTCACGGATAGCAATCAGCCCCAGCATTTT,CASSLTDSNQPQHF
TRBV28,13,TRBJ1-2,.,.,TGTGCCAGCACCGCAAGATCGGGATATGGCTACACCTTC,CASTARSGYGYTF
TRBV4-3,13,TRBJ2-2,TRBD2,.,TGCGCCAGCAGCCGGGAGGGTACCGGGGAGCTGTTTTTT,CASSREGTGELFF
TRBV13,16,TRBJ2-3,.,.,TGTGCCAGCAGCTTAGTTACCGGGTCCTACACAGATACGCAGTATTTT,CASSLVTGSYTDTQYF
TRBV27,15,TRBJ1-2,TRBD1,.,TGTGCCAGCAGTTTACTCGGACAGGGGGCGGATGGCTACACCTTC,CASSLLGQGADGYTF
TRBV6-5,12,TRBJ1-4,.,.,TGTGCCACCGGACGGGCAAATGAAAAACTGTTTTTT,CATGRANEKLFF
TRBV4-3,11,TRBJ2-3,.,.,TGCGCCAGCAGCTCCCCAGATACGCAGTATTTT,CASSSPDTQYF
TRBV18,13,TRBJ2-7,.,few,TGTGCCAGCTCACCACCTTTGGGTTACGAGCAGTACTTC,CASSPPLGYEQYF
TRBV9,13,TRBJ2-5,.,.,TGTGCCAGCAGCATAAAGGCAGGAGAGACCCAGTACTTC,CASSIKAGETQYF
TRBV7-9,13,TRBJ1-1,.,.,TGTGCCAGCAACCCCAGGGCTTACACTGAAGCTTTCTTT,CASNPRAYTEAFF
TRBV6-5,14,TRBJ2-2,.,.,TGTGCCAGCAGCCGAGGGACCAACACCGGGGAGCTGTTTTTT,CASSRGTNTGELFF
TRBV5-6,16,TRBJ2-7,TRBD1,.,TGTGCCAGCAGCCCTAGAGGAGGGACAGGGGTCTACGAGCAGTACTTC,CASSPRGGTGVYEQYF
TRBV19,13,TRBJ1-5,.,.,TGTGCCAGTAAGTCGGACGGTCCCTCGTCCCAGCATTTT,CASKSDGPSSQHF
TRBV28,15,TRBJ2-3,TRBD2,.,TGTGCCAGCAACTCGGGACTAGCGGGAGTAGATACGCAGTATTTT,CASNSGLAGVDTQYF
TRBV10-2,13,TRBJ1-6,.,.,TGCGCCACAGGTGCGGACCGACGGTCACCCCTCCACTTT,CATGADRRSPLHF
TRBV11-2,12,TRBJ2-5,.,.,TGTGCCAGCAGCCGGGCGACGGAGACCCAGTACTTC,CASSRATETQYF
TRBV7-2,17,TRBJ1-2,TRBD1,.,TGTGCCAGCAGCCTATTGGGGACAGGGGCAAATAACTATGGCTACACCTTC,CASSLLGTGANNYGYTF
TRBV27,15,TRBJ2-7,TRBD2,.,TGTGCCAGCAGTTTGACTAGCGGGAGTATCAACGAGCAGTACTTC,CASSLTSGSINEQYF
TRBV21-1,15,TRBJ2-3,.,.,TGTGCCAGCAGCAAAGCGAGGGAGGGGAGGGATACGCAGTATTTT,CASSKAREGRDTQYF
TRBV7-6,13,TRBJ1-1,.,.,TGTGCCAGCAGCTTAGCAGGAAGGGCTGAAGCTTTCTTT,CASSLAGRAEAFF
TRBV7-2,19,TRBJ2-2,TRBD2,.,TGTGCCAGCAGCTTAAATTGGCTAGCGGGGTCCGCGAACACCGGGGAGCTGTTTTTT,CASSLNWLAGSANTGELFF
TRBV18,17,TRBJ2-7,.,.,TGTGCCAGCTCGCCTACTAGCTTACTACCCCTCTCCTACGAGCAGTACTTC,CASSPTSLLPLSYEQYF
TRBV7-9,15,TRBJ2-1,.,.,TGTGCCAGCAGCTTGGTTTTGAGCTCCTACAATGAGCAGTTCTTC,CASSLVLSSYNEQFF
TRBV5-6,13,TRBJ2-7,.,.,TGTGCCAGCAGCTTAATCAGGGGATACGAGCAGTACTTC,CASSLIRGYEQYF
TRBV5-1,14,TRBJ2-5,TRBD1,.,TGCGCCAGCAGCCCGTGGACAGGGATGGAGACCCAGTACTTC,CASSPWTGMETQYF
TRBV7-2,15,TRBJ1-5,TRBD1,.,TGTGCCAGCAGCTTACGGACAGGGGCTGGCCAGCCCCAGCATTTT,CASSLRTGAGQPQHF
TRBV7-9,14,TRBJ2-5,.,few,TGTGCCAGCAGCTCGGGCGTCTTTGAAGAGACCCAGTACTTC,CASSSGVFEETQYF
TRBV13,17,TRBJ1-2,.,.,TGTGCCAGCAGCTTAGGCCTTGGGAAAGCGGTTAACTATGGCTACACCTTC,CASSLGLGKAVNYGYTF
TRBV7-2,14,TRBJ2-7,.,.,TGTGCCAGCAGCTTAGGCCTGTCTGCCCTCGGGCAGTACTTC,CASSLGLSALGQYF
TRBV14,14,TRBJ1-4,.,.,TGTGCCAGCAGCATGGGACGGCGGGGAGAAAAACTGTTTTTT,CASSMGRRGEKLFF
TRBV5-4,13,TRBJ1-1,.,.,TGTGCCAGCAGCTTGGTGGCGGACACTGAAGCTTTCTTT,CASSLVADTEAFF
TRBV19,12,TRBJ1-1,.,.,TGTGCCAGTAGTATAGTGGGATCTGAAGCTTTCTTT,CASSIVGSEAFF
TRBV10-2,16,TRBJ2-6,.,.,TGCGCCAGCGGTTCCCTGGTGGCGGCTGGGGCCAACGTCCTGACTTTC,CASGSLVAAGANVLTF
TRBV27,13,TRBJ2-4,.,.,TGTGCCAGCAGTTCAGGGGAGGGAAACATTCAGTACTTC,CASSSGEGNIQYF
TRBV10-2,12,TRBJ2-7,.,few,TGCGCCAGCCGTACGATAAGCTTCGAGCAGTACTTC,CASRTISFEQYF
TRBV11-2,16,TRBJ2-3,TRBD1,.,TGTGCCAGCAGCTTAGCGGTGACAGGGAGCACAGATACGCAGTATTTT,CASSLAVTGSTDTQYF
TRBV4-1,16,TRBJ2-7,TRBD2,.,TGCGCCAGCAGCCGTCTCCCGGGACTACCCCACTACGAGCAGTACTTC,CASSRLPGLPHYEQYF
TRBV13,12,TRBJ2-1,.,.,TGTGCCAGCAGCACGACAGCCAATGAGCAGTTCTTC,CASSTTANEQFF
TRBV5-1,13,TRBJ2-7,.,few,TGCGCCAGCAGCTTGGAGAGGGCCTACGAGCAGTACTTC,CASSLERAYEQYF
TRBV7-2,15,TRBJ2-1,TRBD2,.,TGTGCCAGCAGCTTGGGCCGGGGGGGCCTTCGGGAGCAGTTCTTC,CASSLGRGGLREQFF
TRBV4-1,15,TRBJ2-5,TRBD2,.,TGCGCCAGCAGCCAACCGGGACTAGCGGGAGAGACCCAGTACTTC,CASSQPGLAGETQYF
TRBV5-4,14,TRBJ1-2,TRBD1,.,TGTGCCAGCAGCCCGACCGGGACAGGGGTAGGCTACACCTTC,CASSPTGTGVGYTF
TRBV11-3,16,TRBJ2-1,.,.,TGTGCCAGCAGCCTAAAGGCGGGGAACTCCTACAATGAGCAGTTCTTC,CASSLKAGNSYNEQFF
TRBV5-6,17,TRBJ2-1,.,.,TGTGCCAGCAGCTTGGTTTGGTCTGGGAGCTCCTACAATGAGCAGTTCTTC,CASSLVWSGSSYNEQFF
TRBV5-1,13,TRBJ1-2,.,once,TGCGCCAGCAGCTTGCCGGGGCGAAATGGCTACACCTTC,CASSLPGRNGYTF
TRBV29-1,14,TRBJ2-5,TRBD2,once,TGCAGCGTTGATCCGCTAGCGGGAGGAGAGACCCAGTACTTC,CSVDPLAGGETQYF
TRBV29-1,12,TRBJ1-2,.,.,TGCAGCGTTGAATGGCAGGGGATGGGCTACACCTTC,CSVEWQGMGYTF
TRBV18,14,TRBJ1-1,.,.,TGTGCCAGCTCACCCCAACCCCCCCCGATTGAAGCTTTCTTT,CASSPQPPPIEAFF